This is a list of T cell receptor beta chains from one sample in a study of blood T cell repertoires in COVID-19. TCRdb's copy holds only in-frame clones and misses some; the assay was immunoSEQ multiplex PCR. This table holds under 350,000 clones, around 89% found once. Sequenced: peripheral blood. The receptors here all came from a man in his forties or fifties with acute or convalescent COVID-19. Both conserved end residues are part of each CDR3. A D gene is named only where the DNA matches it firmly. Rows give clone size only sometimes, using once, few, many, or a class for an expanded clone.

v_gene: TRBV12-5; d_gene: NA; j_gene: TRBJ1-5; abundance: NA; CDR3nt: TGTGCTAGTGGTTTACTTCAGGGTTTCAATCAGCCCCAGCATTTT; CDR3aa: CASGLLQGFNQPQHF
v_gene: TRBV10-3; d_gene: TRBD1; j_gene: TRBJ1-6; abundance: NA; CDR3nt: TGTGCCATCAGTGGGAGTACAGGGGGCAATTCACCCCTCCACTTT; CDR3aa: CAISGSTGGNSPLHF
v_gene: TRBV21-1; d_gene: NA; j_gene: TRBJ2-1; abundance: NA; CDR3nt: TGTGCCAGCCGGGGGGAGGGACCCAAACAAATTTACAATGAGCAGTTCTTC; CDR3aa: CASRGEGPKQIYNEQFF
v_gene: TRBV2; d_gene: NA; j_gene: TRBJ1-6; abundance: NA; CDR3nt: TGTGCCAGCAACCAGGACACAGATAATTCACCCCTCCACTTT; CDR3aa: CASNQDTDNSPLHF
v_gene: TRBV9; d_gene: NA; j_gene: TRBJ2-7; abundance: NA; CDR3nt: TGTGCCAGCAGCGTAGGGGGGGTAGAATCCTACGAGCAGTACTTC; CDR3aa: CASSVGGVESYEQYF
v_gene: TRBV10-3; d_gene: NA; j_gene: TRBJ1-1; abundance: NA; CDR3nt: TGTGCCATCAGTGAGAAGGAGGTAGCTTTCTTT; CDR3aa: CAISEKEVAFF
v_gene: TRBV12-3/TRBV12-4; d_gene: NA; j_gene: TRBJ1-1; abundance: NA; CDR3nt: TGTGCCACGGTTGCAGGGCCCACTGAAGCTTTCTTT; CDR3aa: CATVAGPTEAFF
v_gene: TRBV15; d_gene: TRBD2; j_gene: TRBJ2-3; abundance: NA; CDR3nt: TGTGCCACCAGCGGTAGACTAGCGGGGGGGAGAGATACGCAGTATTTT; CDR3aa: CATSGRLAGGRDTQYF
v_gene: TRBV12-3/TRBV12-4; d_gene: NA; j_gene: TRBJ2-7; abundance: NA; CDR3nt: TGTGCCAGCAGTTTGGTCCAGGCGGGCGAGCAGTACTTC; CDR3aa: CASSLVQAGEQYF
v_gene: TRBV6-5; d_gene: TRBD1; j_gene: TRBJ1-2; abundance: NA; CDR3nt: TGTGCCAGCAGTCGCCCGACAGGGGAAGTCACTGGCTACACCTTC; CDR3aa: CASSRPTGEVTGYTF
v_gene: TRBV3-1/TRBV3-2; d_gene: NA; j_gene: TRBJ1-1; abundance: few; CDR3nt: TGTGCCAGCAGCCCTTACCGGGGGGGTACTGAAGCTTTCTTT; CDR3aa: CASSPYRGGTEAFF
v_gene: TRBV2; d_gene: NA; j_gene: TRBJ1-2; abundance: once; CDR3nt: TGTGCCAGCAGTGATCCTAACAGGAACCCTTTCTATGGCTACACCTTC; CDR3aa: CASSDPNRNPFYGYTF
v_gene: TRBV5-1; d_gene: NA; j_gene: TRBJ1-1; abundance: NA; CDR3nt: TGCGCCAGCAGCTTGGACACAGGGCCGAATACTGAAGCTTTCTTT; CDR3aa: CASSLDTGPNTEAFF
v_gene: TRBV7-2; d_gene: TRBD2; j_gene: TRBJ2-1; abundance: NA; CDR3nt: TGTGCCAGCAGCTTGAACCACCTACTAGCGGGGGGTAGCAATGAGCAGTTCTTC; CDR3aa: CASSLNHLLAGGSNEQFF
v_gene: TRBV14; d_gene: NA; j_gene: TRBJ1-4; abundance: once; CDR3nt: TGTGCCAGCAGCCAAGATCTGGGAGGGGAACTGTTTTTT; CDR3aa: CASSQDLGGELFF
v_gene: TRBV6-5; d_gene: NA; j_gene: TRBJ1-6; abundance: once; CDR3nt: TGTGCCAGCAGCCCGGAGCTGAATTCACCCCTCCACTTT; CDR3aa: CASSPELNSPLHF
v_gene: TRBV2; d_gene: NA; j_gene: TRBJ1-2; abundance: NA; CDR3nt: TGTGCCAGCAGTGTGGGGGGTACTAACTATGGCTACACCTTC; CDR3aa: CASSVGGTNYGYTF
v_gene: TRBV7-8; d_gene: NA; j_gene: TRBJ2-1; abundance: NA; CDR3nt: TGTGCCAGCAGCTTATTCGACACCTTTATCGAGCAGTTCTTC; CDR3aa: CASSLFDTFIEQFF
v_gene: TRBV19; d_gene: TRBD1; j_gene: TRBJ1-4; abundance: NA; CDR3nt: TGTGCCAGTAGTGGGAACAGGGGTGCAACTAATGAAAAACTGTTTTTT; CDR3aa: CASSGNRGATNEKLFF
v_gene: TRBV6-5; d_gene: TRBD1; j_gene: TRBJ1-1; abundance: NA; CDR3nt: TGTGCCAGCAAGGAGGGGGCCACTGAAGCTTTCTTT; CDR3aa: CASKEGATEAFF
v_gene: TRBV11-2; d_gene: TRBD2; j_gene: TRBJ2-1; abundance: NA; CDR3nt: TGTGCCAGCAGCTTAGATGGCGGGGGGGCGGTAGGAGAGCAGTTCTTC; CDR3aa: CASSLDGGGAVGEQFF
v_gene: TRBV6-4; d_gene: NA; j_gene: TRBJ1-1; abundance: NA; CDR3nt: TGTGCCAGCAGTGACTCCGGGCAGGGTTGGACTGAAGCTTTCTTT; CDR3aa: CASSDSGQGWTEAFF
v_gene: TRBV27; d_gene: NA; j_gene: TRBJ2-2; abundance: NA; CDR3nt: TGTGCCAGCCAAACCCGCGAGAGGGTTCATACCGGGGAGCTGTTTTTT; CDR3aa: CASQTRERVHTGELFF
v_gene: TRBV2; d_gene: TRBD1; j_gene: TRBJ1-1; abundance: NA; CDR3nt: TGTGCCAGCAGCCTTACAGGGGCGCTTTACTTT; CDR3aa: CASSLTGALYF
v_gene: TRBV9; d_gene: NA; j_gene: TRBJ2-1; abundance: NA; CDR3nt: TGTGCCAGCAGCGTAGGATCAACATTTCACAATGAGCAGTTCTTC; CDR3aa: CASSVGSTFHNEQFF
v_gene: TRBV12-3/TRBV12-4; d_gene: NA; j_gene: TRBJ1-5; abundance: NA; CDR3nt: TGTGCCAGCAAAGGATCAACAGGCCAGCCCCAGCATTTT; CDR3aa: CASKGSTGQPQHF
v_gene: TRBV9; d_gene: NA; j_gene: TRBJ2-7; abundance: NA; CDR3nt: TGTGCCAGCAGCTCCATGCTGAGGGACGAGCAGTACTTC; CDR3aa: CASSSMLRDEQYF
v_gene: TRBV6-6; d_gene: TRBD1; j_gene: TRBJ1-3; abundance: NA; CDR3nt: TGTGCCAGCAGAAACGACAGGGGGCTAGGAAACACCATATATTTT; CDR3aa: CASRNDRGLGNTIYF
v_gene: TRBV7-8; d_gene: TRBD1; j_gene: TRBJ2-7; abundance: NA; CDR3nt: TGTGCCAGCAGCTTGGACAGGGGAAAGCAGTACTTC; CDR3aa: CASSLDRGKQYF
v_gene: TRBV24-1; d_gene: TRBD2; j_gene: TRBJ2-1; abundance: few; CDR3nt: TGTGCCACCAGTGATCCCTACAGGACTAGCGGGGGGGCCTTTGAGCAGTTCTTC; CDR3aa: CATSDPYRTSGGAFEQFF
v_gene: TRBV6-5; d_gene: NA; j_gene: TRBJ1-1; abundance: few; CDR3nt: TGTGCCAGCAGTTATAGGGGCGGGAGTACTGAAGCTTTCTTT; CDR3aa: CASSYRGGSTEAFF
v_gene: TRBV13; d_gene: TRBD1; j_gene: TRBJ2-3; abundance: NA; CDR3nt: TGTGCCAGCAGCCAAAACAGGGGTAATACGCAGTATTTT; CDR3aa: CASSQNRGNTQYF
v_gene: TRBV3-1/TRBV3-2; d_gene: NA; j_gene: TRBJ2-7; abundance: NA; CDR3nt: TGTGCCAGCAGCGCGGGACAGTTCTACGAGCAGTACTTC; CDR3aa: CASSAGQFYEQYF
v_gene: TRBV28; d_gene: TRBD1; j_gene: TRBJ1-1; abundance: once; CDR3nt: TGTGCCAGCAGTCCGACAGGGGGCTGGACTGAAGCTTTCTTT; CDR3aa: CASSPTGGWTEAFF
v_gene: TRBV3-1/TRBV3-2; d_gene: NA; j_gene: TRBJ1-2; abundance: NA; CDR3nt: TGTGCCAGCAGCCCAGGGGCCAACTATGGCTACACCTTC; CDR3aa: CASSPGANYGYTF
v_gene: TRBV3-1/TRBV3-2; d_gene: NA; j_gene: TRBJ1-2; abundance: NA; CDR3nt: TGTGCCAGCAGCCTTTTCCTAGGGGGATTGGATGGCTACACCTTC; CDR3aa: CASSLFLGGLDGYTF
v_gene: TRBV5-4; d_gene: NA; j_gene: TRBJ1-3; abundance: NA; CDR3nt: TGTGCCAGCAGCTCCGGGTGGGGAAACACCATATATTTT; CDR3aa: CASSSGWGNTIYF
v_gene: TRBV3-1/TRBV3-2; d_gene: TRBD1; j_gene: TRBJ2-1; abundance: NA; CDR3nt: TGTGCCAGCAGCCATGACAGGGTAATCGCCTACAATGAGCAGTTCTTC; CDR3aa: CASSHDRVIAYNEQFF
v_gene: TRBV5-6; d_gene: NA; j_gene: TRBJ1-1; abundance: NA; CDR3nt: TGTGCCAGCAGTCTCGACCAGGGTGTCTTTTCAATGAACACTGAAGCTTTCTTT; CDR3aa: CASSLDQGVFSMNTEAFF
v_gene: TRBV7-8; d_gene: TRBD1; j_gene: TRBJ2-7; abundance: NA; CDR3nt: TGTGCCAGCAGTTCGGGACAGGGAATCTACGAGCAGTACTTC; CDR3aa: CASSSGQGIYEQYF
v_gene: TRBV5-6; d_gene: NA; j_gene: TRBJ2-7; abundance: once; CDR3nt: TGTGCCAGCAGCCCAACCCCGACAGGGAGGCTCGAGCAGTACTTC; CDR3aa: CASSPTPTGRLEQYF
v_gene: TRBV12-5; d_gene: TRBD1; j_gene: TRBJ1-4; abundance: NA; CDR3nt: TGTGCTAGTGGTTTTACAGGGGTAGAACTGTTTTTT; CDR3aa: CASGFTGVELFF
v_gene: TRBV5-1; d_gene: TRBD1; j_gene: TRBJ1-2; abundance: once; CDR3nt: TGCGCCAGCAGCCCTGGACAGGGGAGCTATGGCTACACCTTC; CDR3aa: CASSPGQGSYGYTF
v_gene: TRBV11-2; d_gene: NA; j_gene: TRBJ1-2; abundance: NA; CDR3nt: TGTGCCAGCAGCCGTTCAGCAGGGGAATATGGCTACACCTTC; CDR3aa: CASSRSAGEYGYTF
v_gene: TRBV20-1; d_gene: TRBD1; j_gene: TRBJ2-7; abundance: NA; CDR3nt: TGCAGTGCTAGTATAGTCGACAGGGGCCACGAGCAGTACTTC; CDR3aa: CSASIVDRGHEQYF
v_gene: TRBV6-4; d_gene: TRBD2; j_gene: TRBJ2-3; abundance: NA; CDR3nt: TGTGCCAGCAAGAGGGGACTAGCGGGGGAAGATACGCAGTATTTT; CDR3aa: CASKRGLAGEDTQYF
v_gene: TRBV5-1; d_gene: NA; j_gene: TRBJ2-1; abundance: NA; CDR3nt: TGCGCCAGCAGCTCCGCTCAGGGAGGCGGGGATGAGCAGTTCTTC; CDR3aa: CASSSAQGGGDEQFF